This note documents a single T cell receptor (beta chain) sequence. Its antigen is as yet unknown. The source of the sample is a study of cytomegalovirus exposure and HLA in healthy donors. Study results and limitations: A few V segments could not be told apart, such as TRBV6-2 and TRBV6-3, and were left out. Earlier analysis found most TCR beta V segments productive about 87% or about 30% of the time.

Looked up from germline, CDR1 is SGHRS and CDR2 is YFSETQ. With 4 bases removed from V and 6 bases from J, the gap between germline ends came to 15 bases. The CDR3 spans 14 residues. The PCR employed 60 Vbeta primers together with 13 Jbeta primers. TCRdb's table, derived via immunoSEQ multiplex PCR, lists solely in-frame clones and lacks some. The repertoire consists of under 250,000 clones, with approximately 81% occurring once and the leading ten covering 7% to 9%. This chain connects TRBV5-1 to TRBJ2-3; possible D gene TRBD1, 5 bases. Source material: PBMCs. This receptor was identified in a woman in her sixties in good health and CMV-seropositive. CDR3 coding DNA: TGCGCCAGCAGCCAAACAGGACCCGCGGATACGCAGTATTTT. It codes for CASSQTGPADTQYF.